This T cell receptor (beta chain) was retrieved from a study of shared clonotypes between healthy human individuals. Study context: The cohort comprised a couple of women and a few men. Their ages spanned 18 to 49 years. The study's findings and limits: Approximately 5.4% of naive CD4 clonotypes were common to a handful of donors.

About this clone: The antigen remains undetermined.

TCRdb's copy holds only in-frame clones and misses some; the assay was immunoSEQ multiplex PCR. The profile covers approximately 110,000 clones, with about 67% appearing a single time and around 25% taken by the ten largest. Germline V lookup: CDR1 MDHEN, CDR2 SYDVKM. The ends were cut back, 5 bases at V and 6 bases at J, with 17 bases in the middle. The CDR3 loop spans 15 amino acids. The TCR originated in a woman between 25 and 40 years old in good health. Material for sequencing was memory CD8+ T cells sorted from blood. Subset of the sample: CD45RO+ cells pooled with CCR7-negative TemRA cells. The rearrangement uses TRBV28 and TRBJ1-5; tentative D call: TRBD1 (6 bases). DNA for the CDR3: TGTGCCAGCAGTGATACAGGGAGGAAGGGTCAGCCCCAGCATTTT. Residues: CASSDTGRKGQPQHF.